This paragraph reports one T cell receptor (beta chain). The data belong to a study of T cell changes during pregnancy in multiple sclerosis. Produced via immunoSEQ multiplex PCR; TCRdb's table is partial and in-frame only. The sample has 50,000 to 60,000 clones, 70% to 90% seen once. This TCR was recovered from a female donor with multiple sclerosis, enrolled in a pregnancy study. The material sequenced was CD4+ T cells from peripheral blood mononuclear cells, taken in the third trimester of pregnancy.

The CDR3 loop is CASSFSLAEETQYF. As DNA, the CDR3 is TGTGCCAGCAGCTTCTCACTAGCGGAAGAGACCCAGTACTTC. The gene calls are TRBV7-8 and TRBJ2-5; 8 bases align to TRBD2. Trimming at V came to 3 bases and at J to 3 bases, leaving 3 bases not matched to a gene. CDR3 length equals 14 residues. The V gene's germline CDR1 is SGHVS and CDR2 FQNEAQ.